This TCR beta chain is drawn from a study of T cells after yellow fever vaccination. Study-wide results and limits: Most clones from primary vaccination were detected again post-booster (about 95% CD4, around 88% CD8).

The CDR3 is 18 amino acids. Germline trimming cut 4 bases from V and 3 bases from J; bases unmatched to any gene: 13. The germline gives CDR1 MNHEY, CDR2 SVGAGI. This clonotype has more than one count but fewer than ten. TCRdb processed the 5' RACE reads anew with MiXCR; each CDR3 protein has one entry. The table includes approximately 90,000 distinct CDR3 sequences, about an eighth detected once. The chain uses TRBV6-5 and TRBJ2-5; 11 bases agree with TRBD2. The receptor's source is a man between 18 and 29 years old who received the YFV17D yellow fever vaccine. Sample: CD8+ T cells not binding an NS4B(214-222) dextramer, sorted from PBMCs, taken 20 to 25 days after the first yellow fever vaccination. The CDR3 nucleotides are TGTGCCAGCAGTTTCCGACTAGCGGGGTATTCGGGGGAAGAGACCCAGTACTTC. Protein sequence: CASSFRLAGYSGEETQYF.